This note documents a single TCR beta chain sequence. The antigen it recognizes is unknown. The record has no base qualities; no much larger clone is one base away. Libraries were constructed by the immunoSEQ multiplex PCR assay. For the multiplex PCR, a mixture combining 60 forward primers for TCR Vbeta segments and 13 reverse primers for TCR Jbeta segments was used. A multiplex PCR assay on genomic DNA amplified the CDR3 region of rearranged TCR beta genes. Amplified TCR beta libraries were sequenced as 87-base-pair reads on the Illumina HiSeq System. As for the original processing: Across the 640 or so repertoires, a later analysis counted about 81 million unique TCR beta chains, around 11 million of which were shared by at least two donors. Raw reads were error-corrected and collapsed into unique sequences by a nearest-neighbor algorithm in which closely related sequences were merged to remove PCR and sequencing errors. Alignment of CDR3 sequences to IMGT reference sequences was used to assign V, D and J gene segments. For a sequence to be retained, a match of at least six nucleotides to both a V gene segment and a J gene segment was required. A rearrangement counted as productive if the CDR3 had no stop codons and remained in frame with V and J, and every other rearrangement counted as non-productive. CDR3 was defined according to IMGT convention as the region running from the second conserved V-encoded cysteine to the conserved J-encoded phenylalanine. The earlier analysis of about 560 of the donors excluded any sequence lacking an unambiguous match to a single V gene segment. In an earlier analysis of about 590 of the donors, a V segment was called functional when productive rearrangements were above 56.7%, and segregating when the standard deviation between donors exceeded 5%. To diagnose cytomegalovirus status from the catalog of TCR beta chain sequences, a statistical classification framework was built. In a later analysis, V and J genes were assigned by comparing TCR nucleotide sequences against IMGT/GENE-DB human TR gene sequences. The TCRdist pipeline was used in a later analysis to assign CDR3 sequences and most-parsimonious VDJ recombination scenarios. In a later analysis, every TCR beta chain was defined by the combination of its CDR3 amino acid sequence and its V-gene family, and reads without a unique V-gene family were dropped. To address suspected cross-contamination and a sequencing artifact, a later analysis removed some 620 highly shared, low-generation-probability nucleotide sequences. In a later analysis, a clonal expansion index was calculated for each public chain from normalized within-repertoire ranks of inferred template counts. In a later analysis, generation probabilities were computed with a VDJ recombination model fitted to out-of-frame rearrangements, and the resulting probabilities were checked against IGoR. In a later analysis, hypergeometric tests were used to score TCR-TCR, TCR-HLA and TCR-CMV co-occurrence, with a repertoire-size bias correction applied to TCR pairs. False discovery rates were estimated in a later analysis by permuting HLA or CMV assignments 20 times. In a later analysis, co-occurring TCRs were grouped using DBSCAN, with TCRdist sequence similarity added in when clustering inside HLA-allele-positive subsets. Repertoires with fewer than 30,000 or more than 120,000 public chains, plus five repertoires with anomalous nucleotide sharing, were excluded from co-occurrence clustering. In TCRdb, the immuneACCESS table is reduced to in-frame sequences with V and J assigned. These tables do not hold every clone; where another copy was compared, an unresolved V gene accounts for under half, and the others remain unexplained. V and J calls and clone size are as listed in that table; D and trimming were resolved from the DNA. The sample contains about 110,000 clones, about 75% of them found a single time. About 2.3% of the sample comes from the top ten.

The sample belongs to a study of cytomegalovirus exposure and HLA in healthy donors (dated by TCRdb to between 2016 and 2019). In the study overall: According to an earlier analysis of 587 of the donors, about 180 million T cells yielded roughly 110 million unique TCR beta sequences and more than 250 Gb of sequence data. Roughly 320 gigabases of sequencing data and around 85 million unique TCR sequences made up an early release that covered several hundred HLA-typed donors. Of the roughly 400 genotyped donors, 80% to 90% were placed in the genetic ancestry cluster associated with self-reported Caucasian donors. The aim of the study was to test whether cataloging public T cell receptors could identify signatures of past pathogen exposure. The T cell repertoires of some 700 subjects were profiled by immunosequencing and related to cytomegalovirus serostatus. A separate validation cohort of approximately 120 different subjects was used in addition to the roughly 640-subject first cohort. To predict cytomegalovirus infection status, the study combined high-throughput TCR immunosequencing, statistical association of individual TCRs with disease status, and machine learning. In a later analysis, previously published TCR beta repertoires from 666 donors were re-analyzed and high-resolution HLA genotyping was added so that TCR occurrence patterns could be studied. Rather than using new phenotypic data, the later analysis identified candidate immune exposures from TCR beta sequences and from how often those sequences occurred across donors. To decide whether each TCR beta V gene segment behaved as functional or pseudogenic, an earlier analysis of 587 of the donors relied on high-throughput TCR beta sequencing. Donor age, sex, ethnicity and CMV serostatus were collected together with the repertoire data. Genome-wide SNP genotypes for about three fifths of the roughly 670 donors were used in a later genetic analysis, which treated that subset as a discovery cohort. All discovery cohort repertoires had been generated using a single sequencing platform. Both class I and class II loci were covered by HLA typing, at four-digit resolution. Typing coverage varied by locus: roughly 620-640 donors for A, B, C, DRB1 and DQB1; more than 500 for DQA1; 600 to 610 for DPA1; approximately 470 for DPB1. Four or five DR-DQ haplotypes were handled as single units for association and clustering because linkage in the cohort was strong. Among about 400 genotyped donors of the cohort, an average of around 250,000 unique TCR beta nucleotide sequences was sequenced per donor, of which roughly 18% were non-productive.

In total, over 600 healthy bone marrow donors made up the cohort. Cohort members were all nominally healthy when sampled, although unrecorded immune exposures were likely present. The donor was CMV seronegative and was included in the group of over 300 seronegative cohort members. Each donor provided a peripheral blood sample, and peripheral blood mononuclear cells were used for TCR beta sequencing. The Qiagen DNeasy Blood Extraction Kit was used to extract genomic DNA from the blood cell samples. CDR3 length: 17 amino acids, cysteine to phenylalanine. CDR3 DNA is the only sequence kept; it has 51 bases, read in frame from the first base. Here V drops 3 bases and J drops 4 bases, and the junction holds 12 bases not matched to any gene. CDR1 and CDR2 were assigned from the germline V gene as SGHRS and YFSETQ. The study at large found these results: According to a later analysis, parvovirus B19, influenza, CMV and Epstein-Barr virus appeared linked to several top co-occurrence clusters. The authors suggested that the approach could potentially be generalized to other disease states and immunological phenotypes. Because HLA typing was missing for some donors at each locus, association tests included only the typed subset. Cytomegalovirus status was reported to be diagnosed by the classifier with high specificity and sensitivity in both the original and validation cohorts. An earlier analysis of 587 of the donors showed that most TCR beta V segments appeared in productive rearrangements either about 87% or about 30% of the time, which broadly matched IMGT annotations. An association between a missense DCLRE1C variant and V-gene and J-gene trimming of TCR beta chains was found in a later genetic analysis and replicated in an independent cohort. In a later genetic analysis, fewer N-insertions in productive TCRs were reported among donors in an Asian-associated ancestry cluster than the roughly 670-donor mean. The sequencing pipeline was judged likely to have produced a cluster of highly shared sequence variants as a technical artifact. In this cohort, only TCR beta chains were sequenced, and detectable features were limited by the absence of alpha or paired-chain data. In a later analysis, HLA-associated TCR beta chains showed more clonal expansion and lower generation probabilities than non-associated chains that were equally common. Most TCR sequences were observed very rarely across donors, whereas some public TCRs were present in many individuals. Specific HLA alleles were associated with 16,951 TCR beta sequences at a false discovery rate of 0.05 in a later analysis. Linkage disequilibrium might explain the correlated functional status among segregating V segments, but an unknown experimental factor could not be ruled out. When HLA alleles, especially DR and DQ, strongly co-occurred, attributing TCR associations to individual alleles was difficult. The study listed 150 to 200 TCR beta chains as associated with cytomegalovirus. Presence/absence analyses assumed roughly uniform sequencing depth across donors, an assumption that may not hold. In vitro tests confirmed that three of the cytomegalovirus-associated TCR beta chains recognize cytomegalovirus antigens. Some IMGT-functional V segments, including TRBV6-2 and TRBV6-3, could not be distinguished by the 87-base-pair reads and were therefore excluded. The only immune exposure information available for the cohort was CMV serostatus. In a later analysis, the rate of TCR association differed among HLA loci, with DRB1 alleles having the most associated TCRs and HLA-C alleles having the fewest. A later analysis found that most CMV-associated TCR beta chains appeared HLA-restricted, with HLA associations seemingly driven largely by CMV exposure. The earlier analysis of approximately 560 of the donors excluded approximately 15 rarely observed V segments, including chromosome 9 orphons, because counts were too low. A further reported finding was that TCR beta sequences accurately predicted the HLA-A and HLA-B alleles for most subjects in the first cohort.

The specimen sequenced was PBMCs. This TCR was sampled from a middle-aged man in good health and CMV-seronegative. This receptor chain uses TRBV5-1 and TRBJ2-2, with 7 junctional bases fitting TRBD2. Read as DNA, the sequence is TGCGCCAGCAGCTCCAATGGACTAGTGGGGAGCACCGGGGAGCTGTTTTTT. Translated, this gives CASSSNGLVGSTGELFF.